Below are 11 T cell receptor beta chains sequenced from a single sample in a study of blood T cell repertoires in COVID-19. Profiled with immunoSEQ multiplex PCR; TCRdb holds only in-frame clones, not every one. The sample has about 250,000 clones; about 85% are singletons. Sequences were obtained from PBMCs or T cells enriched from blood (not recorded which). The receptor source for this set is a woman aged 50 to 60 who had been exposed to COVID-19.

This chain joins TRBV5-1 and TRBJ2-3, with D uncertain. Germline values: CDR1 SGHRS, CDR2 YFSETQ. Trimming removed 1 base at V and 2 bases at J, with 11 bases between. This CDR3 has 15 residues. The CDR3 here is CASSLWLGNTDTQYF. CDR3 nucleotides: TGCGCCAGCAGCTTGTGGCTGGGCAACACAGATACGCAGTATTTT.

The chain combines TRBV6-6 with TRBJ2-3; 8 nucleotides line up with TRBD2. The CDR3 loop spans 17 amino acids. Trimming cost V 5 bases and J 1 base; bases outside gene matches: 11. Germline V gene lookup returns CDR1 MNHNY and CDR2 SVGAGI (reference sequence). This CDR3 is CASSPRGSGGGTDTQYF. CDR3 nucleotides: TGTGCCAGCAGTCCCAGAGGGAGCGGGGGAGGCACAGATACGCAGTATTTT.

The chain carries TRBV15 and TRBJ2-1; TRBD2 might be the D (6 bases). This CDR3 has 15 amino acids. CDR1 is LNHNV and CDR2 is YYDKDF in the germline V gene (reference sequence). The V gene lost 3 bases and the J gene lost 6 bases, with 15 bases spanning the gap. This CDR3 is CATSRWGGTVNEQFF. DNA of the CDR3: TGTGCCACCAGCAGGTGGGGCGGGACTGTCAATGAGCAGTTCTTC.

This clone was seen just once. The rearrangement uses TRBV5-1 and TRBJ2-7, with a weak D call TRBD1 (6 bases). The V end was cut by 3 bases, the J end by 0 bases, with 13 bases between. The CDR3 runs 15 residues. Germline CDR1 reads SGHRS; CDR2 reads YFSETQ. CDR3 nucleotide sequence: TGCGCCAGCAGCTCGGGAAACAGGGACTCCTACGAGCAGTACTTC. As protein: CASSSGNRDSYEQYF. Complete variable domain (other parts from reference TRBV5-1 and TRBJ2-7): KAGVTQTPRYLIKTRGQQVTLSCSPISGHRSVSWYQQTPGQGLQFLFEYFSETQRNKGNFPGRFSGRQFSNSRSEMNVSTLELGDSALYLCASSSGNRDSYEQYFGPGTRLTVT.

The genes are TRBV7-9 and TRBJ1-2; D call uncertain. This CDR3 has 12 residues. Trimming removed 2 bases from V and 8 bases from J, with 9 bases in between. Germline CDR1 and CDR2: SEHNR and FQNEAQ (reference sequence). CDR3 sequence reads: CASSLRGSGYTF. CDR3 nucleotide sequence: TGTGCCAGCAGCTTAAGAGGGAGCGGCTACACCTTC. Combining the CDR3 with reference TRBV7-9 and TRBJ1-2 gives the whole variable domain DTGVSQNPRHKITKRGQNVTFRCDPISEHNRLYWYRQTLGQGPEFLTYFQNEAQLEKSRLLSDRFSAERPKGSFSTLEIQRTEQGDSAMYLCASSLRGSGYTFGSGTRLTVV.

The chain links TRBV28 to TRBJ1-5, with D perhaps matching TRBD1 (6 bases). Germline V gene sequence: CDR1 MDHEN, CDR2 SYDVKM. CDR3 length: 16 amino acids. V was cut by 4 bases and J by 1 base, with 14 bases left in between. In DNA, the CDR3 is TGTGCCAGCAGTTCACCCCAGGGGTGGAGCAATCAGCCCCAGCATTTT. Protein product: CASSSPQGWSNQPQHF. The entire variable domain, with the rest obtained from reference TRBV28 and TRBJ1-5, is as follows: DVKVTQSSRYLVKRTGEKVFLECVQDMDHENMFWYRQDPGLGLRLIYFSYDVKMKEKGDIPEGYSVSREKKERFSLILESASTNQTSMYLCASSSPQGWSNQPQHFGDGTRLSIL.

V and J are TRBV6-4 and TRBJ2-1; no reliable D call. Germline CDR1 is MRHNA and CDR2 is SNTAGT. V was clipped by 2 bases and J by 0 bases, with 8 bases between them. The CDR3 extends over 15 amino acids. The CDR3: CASSDGLASYNEQFF. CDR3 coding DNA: TGTGCCAGCAGTGACGGGTTAGCCTCCTACAATGAGCAGTTCTTC.

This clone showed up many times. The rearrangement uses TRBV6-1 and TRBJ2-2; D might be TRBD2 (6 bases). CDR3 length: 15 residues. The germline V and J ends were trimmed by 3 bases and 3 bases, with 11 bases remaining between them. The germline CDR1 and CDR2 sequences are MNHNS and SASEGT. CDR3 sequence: CASSENSGDTGELFF. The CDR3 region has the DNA TGTGCCAGCAGTGAGAATTCGGGAGACACCGGGGAGCTGTTTTTT.

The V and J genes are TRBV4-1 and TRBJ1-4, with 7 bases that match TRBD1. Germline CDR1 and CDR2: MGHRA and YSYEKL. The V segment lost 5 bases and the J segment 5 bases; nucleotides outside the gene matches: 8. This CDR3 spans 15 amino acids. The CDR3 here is CASSLWDSLNEKLFF. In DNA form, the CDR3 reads TGCGCCAGCAGCTTGTGGGACAGCTTAAATGAAAAACTGTTTTTT.

The CDR3 protein is CASSLRRGVNSPLHF. As DNA, the CDR3 is TGTGCCAGCAGTCTCCGCCGGGGGGTTAATTCACCCCTCCACTTT. The V call is TRBV28, the J call TRBJ1-6, with a tentative D call TRBD1 (5 bases). CDR1 and CDR2 from the germline V gene are MDHEN and SYDVKM. The CDR3 has 15 residues. V lost 5 bases and J 6 bases, leaving 14 bases between the germline ends.

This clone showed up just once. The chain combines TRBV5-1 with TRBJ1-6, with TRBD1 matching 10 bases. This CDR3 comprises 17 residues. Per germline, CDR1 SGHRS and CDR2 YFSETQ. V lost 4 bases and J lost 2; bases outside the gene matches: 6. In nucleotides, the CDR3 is TGCGCCAGCAGCGAGGGACAGGGGTACGCCTATAATTCACCCCTCCACTTT. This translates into CASSEGQGYAYNSPLHF.